This TCR beta chain emerged from a study of a mutant IDH1 vaccine in newly diagnosed glioma. Profiled with immunoSEQ multiplex PCR; TCRdb holds only in-frame clones, not every one. The sample has some 60,000 clones; more than 80% are singletons. The V and J ends lost 6 bases and 3 bases respectively, with 14 bases between them. Germline V gives CDR1 MNHEY, CDR2 SMNVEV (reference sequence). The CDR3 spans 14 residues. Note on this clone: Antigen: not known.

The time point was: week 35, safety follow-up. Topical imiquimod was applied with each vaccine dose, which held 300 ug of mutant IDH1 20-mer peptide. Material: PBMCs, obtained from a glioma patient whose treatment included an IDH1 peptide vaccine. This TCR derives from a middle-aged man with glioma. This chain uses TRBV27 with TRBJ2-5; D not certain. The CDR3 sequence is CASSFVGRKETQYF. CDR3 DNA: TGTGCCAGCAGCTTTGTTGGCAGAAAAGAGACCCAGTACTTC.